The clone carrying this TCR beta chain was observed once. No antigen is known for it. The sample belongs to a study of T cell responses to AZD1222 COVID-19 vaccine. As for the study in general: Researchers grouped second doses given at about 4 or about 12 weeks into one pool.

Repertoires were generated with immunoSEQ multiplex PCR, while TCRdb's copy carries only in-frame clones and drops some. Of 100,000 to 150,000 clones in the sample, 88% are singletons; the top ten hold around 8%. CDR1 is MNHNS, CDR2 SASEGT, per germline. V was clipped by 2 bases and J by 1 base; unmatched bases: 10. The CDR3 runs to 18 residues. Whole-study results and caveats: Repertoires were obtained only post-peak T cell response. Baseline seropositivity occurred in only a handful of AZD1222 recipients. Spike-spanning, vaccine-associated CD4 TCRs were dominant at 160-218 and 743-854.

The receptor's source is an adult in good health. V and J are TRBV6-1 and TRBJ2-3; the match to TRBD2 covers 9 bases. The sample here was peripheral blood, taken on day 0 of AZD1222 vaccination. The CDR3 here is CASSELVAGGPGTDTQYF. The CDR3 coding sequence is TGTGCCAGCAGTGAACTAGTGGCGGGAGGGCCTGGCACAGATACGCAGTATTTT.